This record concerns one T cell receptor beta chain sequence. This clone has at least ten counts. The antigen it binds to is not known. No much larger clone exists at a distance of one base, and base qualities are not known. The data derive from a study of blood T cell repertoires in COVID-19 (dated by TCRdb to the early 2020s). Broadly, across the study: Samples from collaborators originated in the United States, Italy and Spain and spanned both the acute and convalescent phases of COVID-19. The material from the prospective study consisted of cDNA or gDNA derived from T cells, B-cell-depleted T cells, or PBMCs. The dataset comprised deeply sampled blood TCRbeta repertoires from subjects exposed to, actively infected with, or recovered from COVID-19. The repertoires were released in a freely available public database meant as a resource for research on the immune response to SARS-CoV-2. Samples came from the ongoing ImmuneRACE study (first 160 participants) plus 1,254 subjects from 6 global collaborators. Nearly every sample came with metadata listing a de-identified subject ID, COVID-19 status, age in years and sex. Where available, HLA class I and class II types were obtained from metadata supplied by the sample provider rather than from assay-based typing. The research as a whole found: The quantity of clinical and demographic metadata differed by source and by participant and was supplied without curation.

As encoded in the germline V gene, CDR1 is SGHVS while CDR2 is FNYEAQ. Its CDR3 holds 13 amino acids, cysteine through phenylalanine. This entry keeps only the CDR3 DNA: 39 bases, framed from base 1. Trimming removed 4 bases from V and 8 bases from J, leaving 14 bases between the germline ends. At one collaborating source in Seattle, patients were enrolled during active infection and were followed longitudinally through the course of disease. Each collaborating institution followed its own protocols to collect whole blood in K2EDTA tubes. For TCRbeta analysis, collaborator samples were shipped as frozen whole blood, as isolated PBMCs, or as DNA extracted from either sample type. TCRbeta CDR3 regions were amplified from genomic DNA by means of the immunoSEQ Assay, a bias-controlled multiplex PCR. Per the source publication's procedure: Within the assay, amplification of reference gene primers was used to estimate how many nucleated cells each sample contained. Sequence reads were collapsed and filtered to measure the absolute abundance of every unique TCRbeta CDR3 rearrangement. For each sample, productive Simpson clonality was calculated by taking the square root of Simpson's diversity index across productive rearrangements. The table was pulled from immuneACCESS by TCRdb, which kept in-frame rearrangements only. Such tables lose some clones; where checked, under half of the loss comes from unresolved V genes, and the rest has no known cause. From that table come the V and J calls and clone size; the DNA was used to work out D and trimming. The sample table holds approximately 460,000 clones, of which roughly nine tenths were seen once. 0.8% to 0.9% of the sample is in the top ten clones.

The source material was peripheral blood. The sequence came from a young man with COVID-19, enrolled during active disease. The chain employs TRBV7-6 and TRBJ1-2, with a tentative D gene TRBD1 over 5 matching bases. The CDR3 protein is CASSSPRGGGYTF. The DNA is as follows: TGTGCCAGCAGCTCCCCCCGGGGGGGAGGCTACACCTTC.